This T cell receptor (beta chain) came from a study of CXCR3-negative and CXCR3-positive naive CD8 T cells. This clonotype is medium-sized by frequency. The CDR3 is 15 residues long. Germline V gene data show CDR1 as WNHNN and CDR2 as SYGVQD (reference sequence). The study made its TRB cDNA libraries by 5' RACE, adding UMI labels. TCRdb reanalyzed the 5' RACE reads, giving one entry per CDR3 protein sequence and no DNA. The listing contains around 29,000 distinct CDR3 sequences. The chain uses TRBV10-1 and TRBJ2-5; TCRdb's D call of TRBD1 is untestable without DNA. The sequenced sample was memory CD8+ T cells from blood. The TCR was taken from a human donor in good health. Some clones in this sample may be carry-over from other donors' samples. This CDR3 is CASRRGPGARETQYF.